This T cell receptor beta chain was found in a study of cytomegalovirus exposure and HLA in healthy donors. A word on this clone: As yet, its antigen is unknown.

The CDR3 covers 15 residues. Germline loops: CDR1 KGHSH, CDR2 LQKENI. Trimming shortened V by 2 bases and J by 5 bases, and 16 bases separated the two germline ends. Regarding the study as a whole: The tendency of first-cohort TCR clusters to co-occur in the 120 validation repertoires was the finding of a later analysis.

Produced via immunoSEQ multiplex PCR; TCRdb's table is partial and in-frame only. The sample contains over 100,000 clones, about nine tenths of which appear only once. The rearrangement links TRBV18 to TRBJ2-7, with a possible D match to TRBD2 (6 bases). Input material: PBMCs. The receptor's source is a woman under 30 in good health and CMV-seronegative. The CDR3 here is CASSPGGGNLDEQYF. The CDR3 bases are TGTGCCAGCTCACCAGGTGGAGGGAATCTAGACGAGCAGTACTTC.